Below are 10 T cell receptor beta chains sequenced from a single sample in a study of T cell responses to AZD1222 COVID-19 vaccine. Assay used: immunoSEQ multiplex PCR; TCRdb lists only in-frame clones, some missing. The data show roughly 67,000 clones, about 87% seen once. The specimen was peripheral blood, collected on day 0 of AZD1222 vaccination. The receptors come from an adult in good health.

The rearrangement joins TRBV28 to TRBJ2-1; no reliable D call. Germline loops: CDR1 MDHEN, CDR2 SYDVKM. The V and J ends lost 6 bases and 6 bases respectively, with 15 bases between them. CDR3 length equals 14 residues. The CDR3 sequence is CASSLFSNPNEQFF. CDR3 nucleotides: TGTGCCAGCAGCCTATTTAGTAACCCCAATGAGCAGTTCTTC.

This chain links TRBV4-3 with TRBJ1-4, with D possibly matching TRBD1 (5 bases). The CDR3 has 17 amino acids. The V end lost 0 bases, the J end lost 2 bases, and 13 bases lay between the germline ends. The germline gives CDR1 LGHNA, CDR2 YSLEER. CDR3 DNA sequence: TGCGCCAGCAGCCAAGATGGGGCAGGGTCGACTAATGAAAAACTGTTTTTT. Its protein is CASSQDGAGSTNEKLFF.

The V gene is TRBV6-5, the J gene TRBJ2-7; D is possibly TRBD1 (5 bases). The length of the CDR3 is 15 residues. The V end was cut by 10 bases, the J end by 1 base, with 20 bases between. Germline V CDR1 and CDR2: MNHEY, SVGAGI. The CDR3 loop is CAIAIREGSSYEQYF. CDR3 sequence (DNA): TGTGCCATCGCGATCAGGGAAGGTTCTTCCTACGAGCAGTACTTC.

This sequence joins TRBV6-5 and TRBJ1-5; D possibly corresponds to TRBD1 (5 bases). Germline V lookup: CDR1 MNHEY, CDR2 SVGAGI. There are 14 residues in the CDR3. Trimming left V 2 bases short and J 2 bases short, with 7 bases between. The CDR3 reads CASSYGGGNQPQHF. In DNA, the CDR3 is TGTGCCAGCAGTTACGGGGGAGGCAATCAGCCCCAGCATTTT.

The chain has TRBV7-9 and TRBJ1-1; 7 positions match TRBD1. The CDR3 sequence is 15 residues long. The germline V gene encodes CDR1 SEHNR and CDR2 FQNEAQ (reference sequence). Germline trimming cut 1 base from V and 4 bases from J; bases unmatched to any gene: 6. The CDR3 DNA is TGTGCCAGCAGCTTAGTCCAGGGGGAGGCCACTGAAGCTTTCTTT. This translates into CASSLVQGEATEAFF.

V and J are TRBV5-6 and TRBJ2-1; D is uncertain. CDR1 is SGHDT and CDR2 is YYEEEE in the germline V gene. CDR3 size: 18 residues. Trimming cost V 2 bases and J 1 base, with 19 bases left between them. As DNA, the CDR3 is TGTGCCAGCAGCTTTATTACCACGTTGGGGAATTCCTACAATGAGCAGTTCTTC. Its protein product is CASSFITTLGNSYNEQFF.

The V gene is TRBV2, the J gene TRBJ1-2; the D gene is possibly TRBD1 (6 bases). V was pared by 8 bases and J by 4 bases, with 17 bases between. Per germline, CDR1 SNHLY and CDR2 FYNNEI. This CDR3 has 14 amino acids. The CDR3 loop is CASPREGHSYGYTF. The CDR3 DNA reads TGTGCCAGCCCTAGAGAGGGACACAGCTATGGCTACACCTTC.

The CDR3 loop is CATRGQMNTEAFF. The CDR3 DNA follows: TGTGCCACCCGCGGGCAAATGAACACTGAAGCTTTCTTT. The rearrangement links TRBV10-3 to TRBJ1-1; D gene ambiguous. Looked up from germline, CDR1 is ENHRY and CDR2 is SYGVKD. This CDR3 has 13 amino acids. The V end was cut by 10 bases, the J end by 0 bases, with 12 bases between.

This chain joins TRBV27 and TRBJ1-1; D is unresolved. The CDR3 loop spans 13 amino acids. Looked up from germline, CDR1 is MNHEY and CDR2 is SMNVEV (reference sequence). Trimming took off 4 bases at V and 1 base at J, with 7 bases between the two ends. The CDR3 loop is CASSWEENTEAFF. CDR3 coding DNA: TGTGCCAGCAGTTGGGAAGAGAACACTGAAGCTTTCTTT.

This clone showed up just a few times. The rearrangement uses TRBV5-1 and TRBJ2-7; 7 nucleotides line up with TRBD1. Germline lookup yields CDR1 SGHRS and CDR2 YFSETQ. The CDR3 consists of 14 residues. Unmatched junction bases numbered 3, after V lost 1 base and J lost 2 bases. The DNA for the CDR3 is TGCGCCAGCAGCTTGACAGGGGAAGCCTACGAGCAGTACTTC. It translates to CASSLTGEAYEQYF.